A single sample gave rise to the 13 T cell receptor beta chains below, sequenced in a study of CD8+ T cells in alopecia areata. Following extraction, RNA underwent reverse transcription to cDNA, which served as the sequencing template. Some clones are missing from TCRdb's copy, which holds only in-frame ones; the method was immunoSEQ multiplex PCR. The sample carries more than 100,000 clones, 50% to 60% recorded once. Specimen: CD4+ T cells sorted from blood, collected at week 0. The receptors come from a human donor with alopecia areata.

The rearrangement links TRBV4-1 to TRBJ2-3; either TRBD1 or TRBD2 may fit D (5 bases each). The length of the CDR3 is 16 residues. Germline loops: CDR1 MGHRA, CDR2 YSYEKL. Trimming stripped 0 bases from V and 0 bases from J, with 10 bases between. CDR3 coding DNA: TGCGCCAGCAGCCAAGATCAGTGGGGGAGCACAGATACGCAGTATTTT. Its protein is CASSQDQWGSTDTQYF.

The chain employs TRBV7-8 and TRBJ2-6; 12 bases fit TRBD1. Per germline, CDR1 SGHVS and CDR2 FQNEAQ. The CDR3 is made up of 18 amino acids. J was trimmed by 3 bases and V by 6 bases; bases with no gene match: 9. CDR3 in DNA: TGTGCCAGCAGACCTAAGGGACAGGGGGCGAGTGGGGCCAACGTCCTGACTTTC. Its protein is CASRPKGQGASGANVLTF.

The chain has TRBV6-5 and TRBJ2-1; D gene ambiguous. Between the trimmed V and J ends, which lost 4 bases and 5 bases, there was a span of 6 bases. The CDR3 has 12 amino acids. Germline-derived CDR1 and CDR2 are MNHEY and SVGAGI. The CDR3 loop reads CASSFGDNEQFF. The CDR3, as DNA: TGTGCCAGCAGTTTTGGGGACAATGAGCAGTTCTTC.

The rearrangement links TRBV7-9 to TRBJ2-5; tentative D call: TRBD1 (5 bases). V was trimmed by 0 bases and J by 3 bases, leaving 5 bases between them. Germline CDR1 is SEHNR and CDR2 is FQNEAQ (reference sequence). This CDR3 contains 13 residues. The DNA for the CDR3 is TGTGCCAGCAGCTTAGCGACAGAAGAGACCCAGTACTTC. Translating it yields CASSLATEETQYF.

The CDR3 protein is CASSHGLGEQYF. The CDR3 nucleotides read TGCGCCAGCAGCCATGGACTGGGCGAGCAGTACTTC. The chain combines TRBV5-1 with TRBJ2-7, with a tentative D call TRBD2 (5 bases). CDR3 length: 12 amino acids. V gave up 4 bases and J gave up 6 bases, with 11 bases separating them. CDR1 and CDR2 from the germline V gene are SGHRS and YFSETQ.

This clone has just a few counts. The chain is built from TRBV7-6 and TRBJ1-1; D unclear. This CDR3 has 13 residues. Per the germline V gene, CDR1 is SGHVS and CDR2 is FNYEAQ. Trimming left V 5 bases short and J 3 bases short, with 10 bases between. The CDR3 coding sequence is TGTGCCAGCAGCCAAAGGCAGGACACTGAAGCTTTCTTT. Translating gives CASSQRQDTEAFF.

The CDR3 here is CASSSRTGAYEQYF. CDR3 in DNA: TGTGCCAGCAGTTCCCGGACAGGTGCCTACGAGCAGTACTTC. J is TRBJ2-7 and V is TRBV6-5, with TRBD1 identical over 7 bases. V was pared by 4 bases and J by 2 bases, with 5 bases of the junction left unmatched. The CDR3 contains 14 residues. From germline, CDR1 is MNHEY and CDR2 SVGAGI.

This sequence joins TRBV5-4 and TRBJ2-5, with 7 bases that match TRBD2. The germline V gene encodes CDR1 SGHNT and CDR2 YYREEE (reference sequence). Unmatched junction bases numbered 10, after V lost 4 bases and J lost 4 bases. The CDR3 consists of 15 residues. For the CDR3, the DNA is TGTGCCAGCAGCCGGGGTGGGGCGGGAGTAGAGACCCAGTACTTC. Translated: CASSRGGAGVETQYF.

V usage is TRBV7-2 and J usage is TRBJ2-7; 11 bases agree with TRBD2. This CDR3 contains 15 residues. Germline loops: CDR1 SGHTA, CDR2 FQGNSA. With V trimmed by 5 bases and J by 3 bases, 6 bases remained unmatched. Here the CDR3 DNA reads TGTGCCAGCAGCCTGACGACTAGCGGGGTCTACGAGCAGTACTTC. It encodes CASSLTTSGVYEQYF.

The V gene is TRBV29-1, the J gene TRBJ1-2; TRBD1 matches at 7 bases. In germline, CDR1 is SQVTM, CDR2 ANQGSEA. This CDR3 has 13 amino acids. V lost 4 bases and J lost 5; bases outside the gene matches: 7. The CDR3 is CSVGKETGYGYTF. CDR3 DNA: TGCAGCGTTGGCAAGGAGACAGGGTATGGCTACACCTTC.

A few counts support this clone. The rearrangement joins TRBV6-5 to TRBJ1-5; possible D gene TRBD1, 5 bases. Germline CDR1 and CDR2: MNHEY and SVGAGI. The CDR3 totals 15 residues. V was clipped by 4 bases and J by 4 bases, with 14 bases between them. The CDR3 DNA reads TGTGCCAGCAGTTGGCTAGGGGCACCGAATCAGCCCCAGCATTTT. Its translation: CASSWLGAPNQPQHF.

This chain links TRBV18 with TRBJ2-1, with a weak D call TRBD2 (5 bases). Trimming pared 4 bases from V and 8 bases from J, leaving 15 bases between. Germline V CDR1 and CDR2: KGHSH, LQKENI. This CDR3 spans 14 amino acids. DNA of the CDR3: TGTGCCAGCTCACAGGATCTCCGGGGAGATGAGCAGTTCTTC. This translates into CASSQDLRGDEQFF. The complete variable domain, with remaining parts taken from reference TRBV18 and TRBJ2-1, reads NAGVMQNPRHLVRRRGQEARLRCSPMKGHSHVYWYRQLPEEGLKFMVYLQKENIIDESGMPKERFSAEFPKEGPSILRIQQVVRGDSAAYFCASSQDLRGDEQFFGPGTRLTVL.

The chain couples TRBV5-1 to TRBJ1-1, with D maybe TRBD1 (6 bases). V dropped 1 base and J dropped 6 bases, with 13 bases sitting between them. Looked up from germline, CDR1 is SGHRS and CDR2 is YFSETQ. The CDR3 runs 14 residues. In DNA form, the CDR3 reads TGCGCCAGCAGCTTGTTCTCAGGGGATGCTGAAGCTTTCTTT. Residues: CASSLFSGDAEAFF. Full variable domain (rest looked up from reference TRBV5-1 and TRBJ1-1): KAGVTQTPRYLIKTRGQQVTLSCSPISGHRSVSWYQQTPGQGLQFLFEYFSETQRNKGNFPGRFSGRQFSNSRSEMNVSTLELGDSALYLCASSLFSGDAEAFFGQGTRLTVV.